These 18 T cell receptor beta chains came from one sample sequenced in a study of a mutant IDH1 vaccine in newly diagnosed glioma. Profiling relied on immunoSEQ multiplex PCR, and the TCRdb table lists in-frame clones only, not all of them. Of some 33,000 clones in the sample, just under 80% were seen once. Their antigens are not known. As for time point: week 11, during vaccination. With topical imiquimod, each dose of the vaccine consisted of 300 ug of mutant IDH1 20-mer peptide. Sequences were derived from PBMCs, sampled from a glioma patient whose treatment included an IDH1 peptide vaccine. These receptors came from a man younger than 45 with glioma.

The gene calls are TRBV6-5 and TRBJ2-5, with D unresolved. Trimming left V 5 bases short and J 0 bases short, with 4 bases between. The CDR3 has 12 residues. Looked up from germline, CDR1 is MNHEY and CDR2 is SVGAGI. CDR3 protein: CASSKDQETQYF. The CDR3 region has the DNA TGTGCCAGCAGTAAGGACCAAGAGACCCAGTACTTC.

The J gene is TRBJ2-7, the V gene TRBV5-1; 9 bases fit TRBD2. Germline lookup yields CDR1 SGHRS and CDR2 YFSETQ. V lost 4 bases and J lost 5; bases outside the gene matches: 7. The CDR3 loop spans 14 amino acids. CDR3 nucleotide sequence: TGCGCCAGCAGCCCGATAGCGGGAGCAAACGAGCAGTACTTC. Translation: CASSPIAGANEQYF.

The chain uses TRBV14 and TRBJ1-1, with D maybe TRBD1 (6 bases). CDR1 SGHDN and CDR2 FVKESK come from the germline V gene. This CDR3 spans 14 amino acids. Trimming stripped 1 base from V and 4 bases from J, with 10 bases between. The CDR3 spells CASSQAPRGTEAFF. As DNA, the CDR3 is TGTGCCAGCAGCCAAGCGCCCAGGGGCACTGAAGCTTTCTTT.

The chain joins TRBV2 to TRBJ2-1, with 7 positions matching TRBD2. CDR3 length: 14 residues. Germline CDR1 reads SNHLY; CDR2 reads FYNNEI. Trimming took 6 bases from V and 8 from J; bases not matched to a gene: 10. The CDR3 region is CASSSLGRWDEQFF. CDR3 in DNA: TGTGCCAGCAGCTCTCTCGGGAGGTGGGATGAGCAGTTCTTC.

This chain uses TRBV4-1 with TRBJ2-3, with D possibly called TRBD1 or TRBD2 (5 bases each). V was pared by 0 bases and J by 4 bases, with 14 bases between. CDR1 is MGHRA and CDR2 is YSYEKL in the germline V gene. CDR3 size: 16 residues. CDR3 sequence reads: CASSQDGGVEADTQYF. CDR3 DNA: TGCGCCAGCAGCCAAGATGGGGGAGTGGAGGCAGATACGCAGTATTTT.

CDR3 amino acids: CASSYGRDRGSYEQYF. The CDR3 nucleotides read TGTGCCAGCAGTTACGGCCGGGACAGGGGTTCGTACGAGCAGTACTTC. This chain joins TRBV27 and TRBJ2-7; 10 nucleotides match TRBD1. The CDR3 sequence is 16 residues long. Trimming at V came to 4 bases and at J to 4 bases, leaving 10 bases not matched to a gene. Germline V CDR1 and CDR2: MNHEY, SMNVEV (reference sequence).

This clone was picked up one time. This chain connects TRBV5-1 to TRBJ2-2; 7 bases fit TRBD2. The trim removed 6 bases at V and 0 bases at J, leaving 2 bases unmatched. This CDR3 is built from 14 residues. Germline V CDR1 and CDR2: SGHRS, YFSETQ. CDR3 sequence: CASTGTTNTGELFF. The CDR3 DNA is TGCGCCAGCACGGGGACTACGAACACCGGGGAGCTGTTTTTT.

The chain combines TRBV5-1 with TRBJ2-7; D not certain. Germline lookup yields CDR1 SGHRS and CDR2 YFSETQ. This CDR3 has 13 residues. Trimming removed 4 bases at V and 0 bases at J, with 8 bases between. CDR3 in DNA: TGCGCCAGCAGCCCACGGATCTCCTACGAGCAGTACTTC. Translated, it gives CASSPRISYEQYF.

The rearrangement uses TRBV5-1 and TRBJ2-7, with no clear D. V was clipped by 7 bases and J by 7 bases, with 21 bases between them. CDR1 is SGHRS and CDR2 is YFSETQ in the germline V gene. The CDR3 sequence is 14 residues long. CDR3 sequence reads: CASSLRAGLGEQYF. The CDR3 DNA follows: TGCGCCAGCTCCCTCCGGGCAGGCCTAGGGGAGCAGTACTTC.

Only a few counts were recorded for this clone. The chain combines TRBV6-6 with TRBJ1-2; 7 bases are a match to TRBD1. This CDR3 region has 14 residues. CDR1 MNHNY and CDR2 SVGAGI come from the germline V gene (reference sequence). The V segment lost 5 bases and the J segment 3 bases; nucleotides outside the gene matches: 6. CDR3 coding DNA: TGTGCCAGCAGTACCGACGGGACAGACTATGGCTACACCTTC. This encodes CASSTDGTDYGYTF.

CDR3 sequence (DNA): TGTGCCAGCAGCGTAGAGTCAGGGGGTTATGGCTACACCTTC. Encoded protein: CASSVESGGYGYTF. This chain uses TRBV9 with TRBJ1-2, with TRBD1 matching 7 bases. CDR3 length equals 14 residues. With 0 bases clipped from V and 5 bases from J, the junction kept 4 bases outside the gene matches. In germline, CDR1 is SGDLS, CDR2 YYNGEE.

The chain recombines TRBV7-2 with TRBJ1-5; no clear D. CDR3 length: 12 residues. Germline V gene lookup returns CDR1 SGHTA and CDR2 FQGNSA. V lost 2 bases and J lost 5, with 4 bases in between. As DNA, the CDR3 is TGTGCCAGCAGCTTACGCGATCAGCCCCAGCATTTT. It specifies CASSLRDQPQHF.

The chain uses TRBV2 and TRBJ2-7; 9 nucleotides align to TRBD2. CDR3 length: 14 amino acids. The V gene end was trimmed by 4 bases and the J gene end by 4 bases; junction bases not matched to a gene: 5. CDR1 and CDR2 (germline): SNHLY, FYNNEI. The CDR3 region is CASSVTSGKYEQYF. CDR3 bases: TGTGCCAGCAGTGTGACTAGCGGAAAGTACGAGCAGTACTTC.

J is TRBJ2-7 and V is TRBV6-1; 7 bases map to TRBD2. Per germline, CDR1 MNHNS and CDR2 SASEGT. The CDR3 totals 14 residues. The V segment lost 6 bases and the J segment 0 bases; nucleotides outside the gene matches: 5. The CDR3: CASRPTSVSYEQYF. DNA of the CDR3: TGTGCCAGCAGACCAACTAGCGTCTCCTACGAGCAGTACTTC.

The chain combines TRBV5-4 with TRBJ2-7; TRBD2 aligns across 9 bases. V was pared by 8 bases and J by 5 bases, with 8 bases of the junction left unmatched. This CDR3 comprises 13 residues. Germline V lookup: CDR1 SGHNT, CDR2 YYREEE (reference sequence). The CDR3 sequence: CASHSAGGDEQYF. In DNA, the CDR3 is TGTGCCAGTCACTCAGCGGGAGGCGACGAGCAGTACTTC.

The chain is built from TRBV13 and TRBJ2-1, with TRBD2 matching over 14 bases. The CDR3 loop spans 21 amino acids. Looked up from germline, CDR1 is PRHDT and CDR2 is FYEKMQ (reference sequence). J lost 7 bases, V lost 3 bases, and 20 bases had no gene match. Here the CDR3 DNA reads TGTGCCAGCAGCTTTCTTCCCGGGACTAGCGGGAGTAGTAGGTCGGGAAATGAGCAGTTCTTC. Translation: CASSFLPGTSGSSRSGNEQFF.

This chain connects TRBV6-1 to TRBJ1-5, with D maybe TRBD1 (5 bases). Between the trimmed V and J ends, which lost 6 bases and 0 bases, there was a span of 9 bases. Looked up from germline, CDR1 is MNHNS and CDR2 is SASEGT. The CDR3 contains 14 residues. In DNA form, the CDR3 reads TGTGCCAGCAGCGACAGATATAGCAATCAGCCCCAGCATTTT. This codes for CASSDRYSNQPQHF.

The chain joins TRBV6-5 to TRBJ2-2; D assignment may be TRBD1 or TRBD2 (5 bases each). Germline assignment: CDR1 MNHEY and CDR2 SVGAGI. The CDR3 consists of 16 residues. V shed 0 bases and J shed 6 bases, with 14 bases lying between them. CDR3 DNA sequence: TGTGCCAGCAGTTACTCGGGCAGGGAGAGGGCCGGGGAGCTGTTTTTT. It codes for CASSYSGRERAGELFF.